This TCR beta chain was found in a study of response to subunit inactivated influenza vaccine. This clonotype has just a few counts. This CDR3 has 15 residues. Germline V gives CDR1 MNHNS, CDR2 SASEGT. Trimming took off 8 bases at V and 3 bases at J, with 16 bases between the two ends. TCRdb fed the RT-PCR reads into MiXCR, producing one record per CDR3 protein. The sample comprises about 700,000 distinct CDR3 sequences, around 13% of which are singletons, and around 6.5% rests with the top ten. The sequence was obtained from a man between 45 and 60 years old who received an inactivated influenza vaccine. The sample consisted of PBMCs from blood, taken approximately 15 days before vaccination. The chain carries TRBV6-1 and TRBJ2-2, with a possible D match to TRBD1 (6 bases). The CDR3 spells CASFPRAGDTGELFF. Here the CDR3 DNA reads TGTGCCAGCTTCCCCCGGGCAGGGGACACCGGGGAGCTGTTTTTT.